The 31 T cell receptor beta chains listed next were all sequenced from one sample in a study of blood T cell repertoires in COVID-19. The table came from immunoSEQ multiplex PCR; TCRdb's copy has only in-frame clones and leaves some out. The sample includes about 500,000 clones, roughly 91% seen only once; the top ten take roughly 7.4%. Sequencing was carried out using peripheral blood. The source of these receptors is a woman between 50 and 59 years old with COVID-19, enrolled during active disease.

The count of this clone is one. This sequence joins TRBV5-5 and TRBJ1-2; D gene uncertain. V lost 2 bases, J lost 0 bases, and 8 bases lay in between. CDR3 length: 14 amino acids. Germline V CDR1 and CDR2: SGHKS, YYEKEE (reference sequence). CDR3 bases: TGTGCCAGCAGCTTCCTAGCTACTAACTATGGCTACACCTTC. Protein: CASSFLATNYGYTF.

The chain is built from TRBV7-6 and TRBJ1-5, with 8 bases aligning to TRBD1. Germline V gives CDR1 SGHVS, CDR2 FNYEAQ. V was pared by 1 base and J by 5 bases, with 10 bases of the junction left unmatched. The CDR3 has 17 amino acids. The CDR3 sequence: CASSLDFGDRSDQPQHF. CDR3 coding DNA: TGTGCCAGCAGCTTAGATTTTGGGGACAGGTCCGATCAGCCCCAGCATTTT.

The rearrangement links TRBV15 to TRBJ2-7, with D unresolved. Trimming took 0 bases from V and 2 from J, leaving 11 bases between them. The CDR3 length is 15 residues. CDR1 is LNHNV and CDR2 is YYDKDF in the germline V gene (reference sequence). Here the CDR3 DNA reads TGTGCCACCAGCAGAGATAACATTCCCCCCTACGAGCAGTACTTC. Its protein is CATSRDNIPPYEQYF.

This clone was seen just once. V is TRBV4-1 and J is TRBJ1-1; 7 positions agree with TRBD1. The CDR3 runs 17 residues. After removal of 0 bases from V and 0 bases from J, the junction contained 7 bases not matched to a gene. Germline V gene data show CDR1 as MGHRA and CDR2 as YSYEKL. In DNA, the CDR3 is TGCGCCAGCAGCCAAGATGAGGGGGGACAGATGAACACTGAAGCTTTCTTT. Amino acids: CASSQDEGGQMNTEAFF.

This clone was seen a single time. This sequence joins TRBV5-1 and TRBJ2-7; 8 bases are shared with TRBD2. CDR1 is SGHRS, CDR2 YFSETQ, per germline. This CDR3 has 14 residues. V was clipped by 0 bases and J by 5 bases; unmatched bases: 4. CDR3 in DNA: TGCGCCAGCAGCTTGGGACTAGCGATGGACGAGCAGTACTTC. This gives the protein CASSLGLAMDEQYF.

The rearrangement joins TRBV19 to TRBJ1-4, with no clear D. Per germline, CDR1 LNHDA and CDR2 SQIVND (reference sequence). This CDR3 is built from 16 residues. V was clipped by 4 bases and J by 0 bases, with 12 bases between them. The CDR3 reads CASSNQFVATNEKLFF. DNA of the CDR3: TGTGCCAGTAGTAATCAGTTCGTTGCAACTAATGAAAAACTGTTTTTT.

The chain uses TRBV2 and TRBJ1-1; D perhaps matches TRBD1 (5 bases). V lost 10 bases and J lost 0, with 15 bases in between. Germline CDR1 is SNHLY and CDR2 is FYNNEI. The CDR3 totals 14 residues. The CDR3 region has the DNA TGTGCCACTCGGAGGGGTTTGGTGAACACTGAAGCTTTCTTT. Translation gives CATRRGLVNTEAFF.

CDR3 residues: CASNQGVDDQPQHF. The DNA for the CDR3 is TGTGCCAGCAACCAGGGGGTCGACGATCAGCCCCAGCATTTT. The V and J genes are TRBV28 and TRBJ1-5; TRBD1 aligns across 7 bases. The CDR3 runs 14 residues. CDR1 is MDHEN and CDR2 is SYDVKM in the germline V gene. Germline trimming cut 7 bases from V and 5 bases from J; bases unmatched to any gene: 8.

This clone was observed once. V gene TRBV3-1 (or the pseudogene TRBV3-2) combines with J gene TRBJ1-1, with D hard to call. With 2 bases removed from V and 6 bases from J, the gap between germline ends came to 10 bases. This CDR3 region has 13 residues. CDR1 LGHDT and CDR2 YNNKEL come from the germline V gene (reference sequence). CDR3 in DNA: TGTGCCAGCAGCCAACGCGAAACCTCTGAAGCTTTCTTT. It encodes CASSQRETSEAFF.

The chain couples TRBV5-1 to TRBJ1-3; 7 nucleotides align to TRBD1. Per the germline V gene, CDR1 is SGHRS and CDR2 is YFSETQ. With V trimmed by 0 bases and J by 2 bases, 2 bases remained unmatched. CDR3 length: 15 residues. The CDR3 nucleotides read TGCGCCAGCAGCTTGGCAGGGGGGACTGGAAACACCATATATTTT. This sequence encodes CASSLAGGTGNTIYF.

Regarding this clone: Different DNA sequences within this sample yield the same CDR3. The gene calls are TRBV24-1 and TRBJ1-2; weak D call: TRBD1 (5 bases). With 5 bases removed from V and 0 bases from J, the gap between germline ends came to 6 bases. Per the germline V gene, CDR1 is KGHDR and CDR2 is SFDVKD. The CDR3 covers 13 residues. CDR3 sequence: CATSVGANYGYTF. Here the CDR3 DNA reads TGTGCCACCAGTGTAGGGGCTAACTATGGCTACACCTTC.

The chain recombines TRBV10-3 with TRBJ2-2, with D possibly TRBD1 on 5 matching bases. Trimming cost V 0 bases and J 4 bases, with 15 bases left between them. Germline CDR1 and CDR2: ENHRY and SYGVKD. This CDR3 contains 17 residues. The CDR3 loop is CAISESAQGRGTGELFF. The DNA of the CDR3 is TGTGCCATCAGTGAGTCGGCGCAGGGTCGAGGCACCGGGGAGCTGTTTTTT.

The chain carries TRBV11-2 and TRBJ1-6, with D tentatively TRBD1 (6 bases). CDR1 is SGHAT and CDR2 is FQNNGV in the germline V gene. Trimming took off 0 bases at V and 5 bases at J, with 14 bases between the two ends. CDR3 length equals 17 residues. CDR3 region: CASSLDVLYRDNSPLHF. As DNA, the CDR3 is TGTGCCAGCAGCTTAGATGTATTATACAGGGATAATTCACCCCTCCACTTT.

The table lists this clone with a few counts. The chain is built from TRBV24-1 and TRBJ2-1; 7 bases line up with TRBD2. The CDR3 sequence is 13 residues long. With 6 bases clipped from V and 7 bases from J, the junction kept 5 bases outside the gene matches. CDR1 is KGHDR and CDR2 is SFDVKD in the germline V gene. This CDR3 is CATSWGGGNEQFF. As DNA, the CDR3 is TGTGCCACCAGTTGGGGGGGTGGGAATGAGCAGTTCTTC.

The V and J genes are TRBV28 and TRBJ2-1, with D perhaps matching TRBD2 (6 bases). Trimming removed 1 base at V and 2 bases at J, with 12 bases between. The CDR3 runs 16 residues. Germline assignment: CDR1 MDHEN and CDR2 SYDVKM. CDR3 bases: TGTGCCAGCAGTTTATCGGGCGGGAAAGCCTACAATGAGCAGTTCTTC. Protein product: CASSLSGGKAYNEQFF.

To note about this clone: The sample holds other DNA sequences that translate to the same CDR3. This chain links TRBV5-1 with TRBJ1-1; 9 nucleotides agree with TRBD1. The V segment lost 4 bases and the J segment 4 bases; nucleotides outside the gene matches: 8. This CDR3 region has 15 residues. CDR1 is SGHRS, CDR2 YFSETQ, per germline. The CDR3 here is CASSPWTGEGTEAFF. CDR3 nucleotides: TGCGCCAGCAGCCCGTGGACAGGGGAAGGCACTGAAGCTTTCTTT.

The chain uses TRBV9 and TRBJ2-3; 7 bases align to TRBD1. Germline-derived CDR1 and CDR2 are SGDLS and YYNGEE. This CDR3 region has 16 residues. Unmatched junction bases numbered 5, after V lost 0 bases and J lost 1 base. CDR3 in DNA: TGTGCCAGCAGCGTAGATCTAGGGACAGGCACAGATACGCAGTATTTT. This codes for CASSVDLGTGTDTQYF. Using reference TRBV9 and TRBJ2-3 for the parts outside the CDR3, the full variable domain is DSGVTQTPKHLITATGQRVTLRCSPRSGDLSVYWYQQSLDQGLQFLIQYYNGEERAKGNILERFSAQQFPDLHSELNLSSLELGDSALYFCASSVDLGTGTDTQYFGPGTRLTVL.

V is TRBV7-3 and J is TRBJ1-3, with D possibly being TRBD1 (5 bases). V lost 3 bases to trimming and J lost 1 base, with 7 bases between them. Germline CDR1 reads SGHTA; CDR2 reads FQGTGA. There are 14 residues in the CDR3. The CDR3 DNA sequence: TGTGCCAGCAGCTTGGGGGGATCTGGAAACACCATATATTTT. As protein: CASSLGGSGNTIYF.

CDR3 DNA sequence: TGCGCCAGCAGCCTTGACAGTCCATACGAGCAGTACTTC. Its protein product is CASSLDSPYEQYF. This rearrangement joins TRBV5-1 to TRBJ2-7; D perhaps matches TRBD1 (5 bases). The CDR3 runs 13 residues. From germline, CDR1 is SGHRS and CDR2 YFSETQ. With 4 bases removed from V and 4 bases from J, the gap between germline ends came to 12 bases. Together with reference TRBV5-1 and TRBJ2-7, the CDR3 gives the full variable domain: KAGVTQTPRYLIKTRGQQVTLSCSPISGHRSVSWYQQTPGQGLQFLFEYFSETQRNKGNFPGRFSGRQFSNSRSEMNVSTLELGDSALYLCASSLDSPYEQYFGPGTRLTVT.

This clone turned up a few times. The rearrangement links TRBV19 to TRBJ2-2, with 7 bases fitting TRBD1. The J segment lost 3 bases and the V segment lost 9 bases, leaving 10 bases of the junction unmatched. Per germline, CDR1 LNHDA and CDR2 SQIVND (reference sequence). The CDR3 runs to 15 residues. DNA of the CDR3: TGTGCCAGCCTCGATTTAGGGGGCTACACCGGGGAGCTGTTTTTT. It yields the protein CASLDLGGYTGELFF.

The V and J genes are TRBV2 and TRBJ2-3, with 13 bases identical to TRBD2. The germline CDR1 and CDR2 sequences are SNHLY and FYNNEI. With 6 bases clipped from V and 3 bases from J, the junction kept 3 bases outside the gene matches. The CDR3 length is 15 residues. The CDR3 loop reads CASREGLAGTDTQYF. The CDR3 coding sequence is TGTGCCAGCAGGGAGGGACTAGCGGGGACAGATACGCAGTATTTT.

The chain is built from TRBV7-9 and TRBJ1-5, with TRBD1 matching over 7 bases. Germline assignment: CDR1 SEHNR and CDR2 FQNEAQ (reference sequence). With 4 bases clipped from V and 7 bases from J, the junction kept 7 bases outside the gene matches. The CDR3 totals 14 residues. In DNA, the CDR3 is TGTGCCAGCAGCTCGACAGGGTCCGAACAGCCCCAGCATTTT. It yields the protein CASSSTGSEQPQHF.

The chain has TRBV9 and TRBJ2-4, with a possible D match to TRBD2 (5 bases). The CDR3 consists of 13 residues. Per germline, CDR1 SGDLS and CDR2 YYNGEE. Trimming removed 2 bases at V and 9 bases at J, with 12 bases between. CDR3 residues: CASSVRQAGIQYF. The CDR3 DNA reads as TGTGCCAGCAGCGTGCGGCAGGCGGGCATTCAGTACTTC.

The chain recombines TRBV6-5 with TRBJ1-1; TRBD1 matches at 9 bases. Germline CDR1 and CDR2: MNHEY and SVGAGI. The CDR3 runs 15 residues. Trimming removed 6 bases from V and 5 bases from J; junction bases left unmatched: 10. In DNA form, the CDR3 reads TGTGCCAGCAGACACGAACAGGGGGCCAGGACTGAAGCTTTCTTT. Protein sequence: CASRHEQGARTEAFF.

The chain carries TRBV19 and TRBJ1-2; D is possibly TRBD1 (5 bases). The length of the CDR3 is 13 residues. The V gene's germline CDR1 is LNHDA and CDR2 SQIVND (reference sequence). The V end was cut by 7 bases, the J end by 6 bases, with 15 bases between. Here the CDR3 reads CASTQDPRDGYTF. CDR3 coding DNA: TGTGCCAGTACCCAAGACCCCAGGGATGGCTACACCTTC.

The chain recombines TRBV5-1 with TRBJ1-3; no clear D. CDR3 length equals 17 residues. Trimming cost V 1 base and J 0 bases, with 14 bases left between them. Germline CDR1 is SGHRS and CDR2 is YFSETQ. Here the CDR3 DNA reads TGCGCCAGCAGCTTGTTACTGGGGAGGGCCTCTGGAAACACCATATATTTT. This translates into CASSLLLGRASGNTIYF.

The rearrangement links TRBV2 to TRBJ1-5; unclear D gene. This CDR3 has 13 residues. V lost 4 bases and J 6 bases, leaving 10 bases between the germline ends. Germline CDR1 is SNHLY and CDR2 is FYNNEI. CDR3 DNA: TGTGCCAGCAGTGTTTTTCTTAGTCAGCCCCAGCATTTT. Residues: CASSVFLSQPQHF.

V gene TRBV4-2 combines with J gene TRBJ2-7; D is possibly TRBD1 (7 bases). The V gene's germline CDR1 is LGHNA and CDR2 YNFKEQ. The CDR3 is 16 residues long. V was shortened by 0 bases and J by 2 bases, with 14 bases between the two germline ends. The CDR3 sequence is CASSQDGRTGAYEQYF. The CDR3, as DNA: TGTGCCAGCAGCCAAGATGGGAGGACAGGCGCCTACGAGCAGTACTTC.

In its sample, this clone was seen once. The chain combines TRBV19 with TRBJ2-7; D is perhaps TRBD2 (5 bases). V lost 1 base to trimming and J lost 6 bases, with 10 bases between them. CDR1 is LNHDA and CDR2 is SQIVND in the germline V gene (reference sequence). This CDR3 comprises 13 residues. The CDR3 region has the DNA TGTGCCAGTAGTATAGCGAGGGCCAGCGAGCAGTACTTC. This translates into CASSIARASEQYF.

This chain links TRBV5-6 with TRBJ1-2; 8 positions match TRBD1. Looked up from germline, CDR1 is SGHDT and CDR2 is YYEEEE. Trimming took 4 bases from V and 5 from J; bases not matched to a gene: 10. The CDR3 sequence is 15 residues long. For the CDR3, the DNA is TGTGCCAGCAGCGTCGGTTCCCAGGGGGCGTATGGCTACACCTTC. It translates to CASSVGSQGAYGYTF.

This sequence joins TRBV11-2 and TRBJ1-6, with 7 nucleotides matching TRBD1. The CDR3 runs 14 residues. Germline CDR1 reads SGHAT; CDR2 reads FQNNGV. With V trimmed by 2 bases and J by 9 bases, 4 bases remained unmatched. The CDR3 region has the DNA TGTGCCAGCAGCTTATTTGCAGGGGGTTCACCCCTCCACTTT. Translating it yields CASSLFAGGSPLHF.